This T cell receptor (beta chain) was observed in a study of cytotoxic CD8 clonotypes in ibrutinib-treated CLL. Study information: The taking of response samples occurred after a median around 11 months of treatment, with a range of 6 to 36. Averaging across samples gave approximately 260,000 productive templates and roughly 87,000 productive rearrangements.

Losses at the gene ends were 4 bases for V and 4 bases for J; bases not matched to a gene: 6. CDR1 and CDR2 (germline): LNHNV, YYDKDF (reference sequence). The CDR3 has 15 residues. Measured with immunoSEQ multiplex PCR; TCRdb has only the in-frame clones, and not every one. The sample lists about 300,000 clones, roughly four fifths occurring once. Study conclusions and caveats: Clonality was higher at baseline than in age-matched healthy donors and tracked circulating CD8+ T-cell counts.

Genomic DNA in an amount of approximately 2 micrograms was extracted from cryopreserved PBMCs and used for the preparation of TCR beta libraries. There are a few counts of this clone. Its specificity is unknown. The sequencing used PBMCs, collected at disease progression, from a patient treated with ibrutinib. The genes are TRBV15 and TRBJ2-5; 10 nucleotides line up with TRBD1. The TCR originated in a human donor with chronic lymphocytic leukemia. The CDR3 nucleotides are TGTGCCACCAGCACTAGGACAGGGGGTGGAGAGACCCAGTACTTC. Translating gives CATSTRTGGGETQYF.